This T cell receptor beta chain is from a study of T cells expressing NK-cell markers. At the level of the study: Seven of the eight sequenced donors were HCMV-seropositive; one was seronegative.

On this clonotype: Its antigen is unknown.

Overall study results and limits: For about six donors, the dominant NKG2C+ clonotypes made up roughly 1.0-7.5% of their CD8+ T cells.

TCRdb reprocessed the 5' RACE reads and reports one entry per CDR3 protein, with no DNA. This sample's table has 200,000 to 300,000 distinct CDR3 sequences. The CDR3 covers 16 residues. The chain couples TRBV12-3 or TRBV12-4 to TRBJ2-3; lacking DNA, the TRBD1 call made by TCRdb goes unchecked. Sequenced material: blood T cells: a sorted CD56 or NKG2C T cell subset, CD4+ or CD8+ T cells, or bulk PBMC T cells (not recorded which). The receptor comes from a young man in good health. The CDR3 here is CASSLVGGISTDTQYF.